A selection of T cell receptor beta chains follows, all from one sample in a study of low-dose radiotherapy and immunotherapy resistance in tumors. MiXCR, run by TCRdb on the reads, gives a single entry per CDR3 protein. There are 30,000 to 45,000 distinct CDR3 sequences in the sample; 20% to 25% occur only once, and 8% to 9.5% lies in the top ten. The material was PBMCs, obtained after low-dose radiotherapy plus immunotherapy. All receptors derive from a female donor with ovarian cancer. CDR3s include the opening cysteine and the closing phenylalanine or tryptophan. Fields, in order: CDR3 DNA, CDR3 protein, V gene, D gene, J gene, clone size. A D gene is named only where the DNA matches it firmly. Clone size appears in some rows only: once, few, many, or a class for an expanded clone.

CDR3 DNA: TGTGCCAGCAGTTTAGGCAGGATGAACACCGGGGAGCTGTTTTTT
CDR3 protein: CASSLGRMNTGELFF
V gene: TRBV27
D gene: .
J gene: TRBJ2-2
clone size: many

CDR3 DNA: TGTGCCAGCAGCACACCAGGGGAAGATGAGCAGTTCTTC
CDR3 protein: CASSTPGEDEQFF
V gene: TRBV7-6
D gene: .
J gene: TRBJ2-1
clone size: many

CDR3 DNA: TGCAGCGCCGGGACAGACCGGACTGAAGCTTTCTTT
CDR3 protein: CSAGTDRTEAFF
V gene: TRBV29-1
D gene: TRBD1
J gene: TRBJ1-1
clone size: few

CDR3 DNA: TGCGCCAGCAGCAGCCTAGGACCGGCTAACACCGGGGAGCTGTTTTTT
CDR3 protein: CASSSLGPANTGELFF
V gene: TRBV5-1
D gene: .
J gene: TRBJ2-2
clone size: .

CDR3 DNA: TGTGCCAGCACCACAAGGACATTCCTTACCTACGAGCAGTACTTC
CDR3 protein: CASTTRTFLTYEQYF
V gene: TRBV28
D gene: .
J gene: TRBJ2-7
clone size: many

CDR3 DNA: TGTGCCATCAGTCCTAGCGGGGGGCCGAACAATGAGCAGTTCTTC
CDR3 protein: CAISPSGGPNNEQFF
V gene: TRBV10-3
D gene: TRBD2
J gene: TRBJ2-1
clone size: medium-sized

CDR3 DNA: TGTGCCAGCAGCTTAGTCCAGGGGGCCTCTGGAAACACCATATATTTT
CDR3 protein: CASSLVQGASGNTIYF
V gene: TRBV7-2
D gene: TRBD1
J gene: TRBJ1-3
clone size: many

CDR3 DNA: TGTGCCAGCAGCGCGGGGGGAGGGCTAAGCTCCTACAATGAGCAGTTCTTC
CDR3 protein: CASSAGGGLSSYNEQFF
V gene: TRBV9
D gene: TRBD2
J gene: TRBJ2-1
clone size: many

CDR3 DNA: TGTGCCAGCAGGGGAATTAATGAGCAGTTCTTC
CDR3 protein: CASRGINEQFF
V gene: TRBV27
D gene: .
J gene: TRBJ2-1
clone size: few

CDR3 DNA: TGTGCCAGTAGCCCCAGTCCGCCTGACAGCTCCTACAATGAGCAGTTCTTC
CDR3 protein: CASSPSPPDSSYNEQFF
V gene: TRBV19
D gene: .
J gene: TRBJ2-1
clone size: many

CDR3 DNA: TGTGCCAGCAGCCCGTTCGGTTCTAGCGGGGGGACCCTTGAGCAGTACTTC
CDR3 protein: CASSPFGSSGGTLEQYF
V gene: TRBV7-9
D gene: TRBD2
J gene: TRBJ2-7
clone size: many

CDR3 DNA: TGTGCCAGCAACACAGGGGGGGGAGTCGAAAAACTGTTTTTT
CDR3 protein: CASNTGGGVEKLFF
V gene: TRBV28
D gene: TRBD1
J gene: TRBJ1-4
clone size: .

CDR3 DNA: TGTGCCAGCAGTTTATTGTGGGGCGAGCAGTACTTC
CDR3 protein: CASSLLWGEQYF
V gene: TRBV27
D gene: .
J gene: TRBJ2-7
clone size: many

CDR3 DNA: TGTGCCAGCAGCCCCACAGGCCTAGCCAAAAACATTCAGTACTTC
CDR3 protein: CASSPTGLAKNIQYF
V gene: TRBV5-4
D gene: .
J gene: TRBJ2-4
clone size: many

CDR3 DNA: TGTGCCAGCAGCCGGACAGGGCCCCAAGAGACCCAGTACTTC
CDR3 protein: CASSRTGPQETQYF
V gene: TRBV12-3/TRBV12-4
D gene: TRBD1
J gene: TRBJ2-5
clone size: many

CDR3 DNA: TGTGCCAGCAGGACGGTGCCCGGACAGAAGTATAATTCACCCCTCCACTTT
CDR3 protein: CASRTVPGQKYNSPLHF
V gene: TRBV6-2/TRBV6-3
D gene: .
J gene: TRBJ1-6
clone size: many

CDR3 DNA: TGTGCCACCAGCAGAGAACGTACGAGCTCCTACAATGAGCAGTTCTTC
CDR3 protein: CATSRERTSSYNEQFF
V gene: TRBV15
D gene: .
J gene: TRBJ2-1
clone size: once

CDR3 DNA: TGCAGTGCTAGAGATGGACGGGGTTCCACAGATACGCAGTATTTT
CDR3 protein: CSARDGRGSTDTQYF
V gene: TRBV20-1
D gene: .
J gene: TRBJ2-3
clone size: .

CDR3 DNA: TGTGCCAGCAGCTTAGAAGCGGGAGCTACGCAGTATTTT
CDR3 protein: CASSLEAGATQYF
V gene: TRBV11-2
D gene: TRBD2
J gene: TRBJ2-3
clone size: .

CDR3 DNA: TGCGCCAGCAGTGCCGGGCAGGGGGTGTCCTACGAGCAGTACTTC
CDR3 protein: CASSAGQGVSYEQYF
V gene: TRBV10-2
D gene: TRBD1
J gene: TRBJ2-7
clone size: many

CDR3 DNA: TGTGCCAGCAGGGATGGGACAGGTTTCATGAACACTGAAGCTTTCTTT
CDR3 protein: CASRDGTGFMNTEAFF
V gene: TRBV27
D gene: TRBD1
J gene: TRBJ1-1
clone size: many

CDR3 DNA: TGCGCCAGCCGGGGCCCTGAGGGTTACGAGCAGTACTTC
CDR3 protein: CASRGPEGYEQYF
V gene: TRBV10-1
D gene: .
J gene: TRBJ2-7
clone size: many

CDR3 DNA: TGCAGCGTTGGAAGTCGGGAGCTGTTTTTT
CDR3 protein: CSVGSRELFF
V gene: TRBV29-1
D gene: .
J gene: TRBJ2-2
clone size: many

CDR3 DNA: TGTGCCATCAGTGGGACAGGGGAGGAAAAACTGTTTTTT
CDR3 protein: CAISGTGEEKLFF
V gene: TRBV10-3
D gene: TRBD1
J gene: TRBJ1-4
clone size: many

CDR3 DNA: TGTGCCAGTACTGCCGGGGGCTCGGGTGAGACCCAGTACTTC
CDR3 protein: CASTAGGSGETQYF
V gene: TRBV19
D gene: .
J gene: TRBJ2-5
clone size: many

CDR3 DNA: TGTGCCAGCAGCTTAAGAGGGAGACGGACTGAAGCTTTCTTT
CDR3 protein: CASSLRGRRTEAFF
V gene: TRBV7-2
D gene: .
J gene: TRBJ1-1
clone size: many

CDR3 DNA: TGTGCCAGCTCCCTTATGGCCTCCCAGCCCCAGCATTTT
CDR3 protein: CASSLMASQPQHF
V gene: TRBV6-2/TRBV6-3
D gene: .
J gene: TRBJ1-5
clone size: .

CDR3 DNA: TGCAGTGCTAGAGTGATGGGTATGAACACTGAAGCTTTCTTT
CDR3 protein: CSARVMGMNTEAFF
V gene: TRBV20-1
D gene: .
J gene: TRBJ1-1
clone size: many

CDR3 DNA: TGTGCCAGCAGTGAAGCCTTTGAAAGAGGACCTCTCCACTTT
CDR3 protein: CASSEAFERGPLHF
V gene: TRBV2
D gene: .
J gene: TRBJ1-6
clone size: many

CDR3 DNA: TGTGCCAGCAAGGAGGGGGGCACAGATACGCAGTATTTT
CDR3 protein: CASKEGGTDTQYF
V gene: TRBV6-5
D gene: .
J gene: TRBJ2-3
clone size: many

CDR3 DNA: TGTGCCAGCAGTCTTTTAGACGGAAACACCGGGGAGCTGTTTTTT
CDR3 protein: CASSLLDGNTGELFF
V gene: TRBV28
D gene: .
J gene: TRBJ2-2
clone size: many

CDR3 DNA: TGTGCCAGCAGCCCCCGGGTACTAGCGGGAAATGAGCAGTTCTTC
CDR3 protein: CASSPRVLAGNEQFF
V gene: TRBV14
D gene: TRBD2
J gene: TRBJ2-1
clone size: .

CDR3 DNA: TGTGCCATCAGTGACCCGGGACAGGGATCCTACGAGCAGTACTTC
CDR3 protein: CAISDPGQGSYEQYF
V gene: TRBV10-3
D gene: TRBD1
J gene: TRBJ2-7
clone size: many